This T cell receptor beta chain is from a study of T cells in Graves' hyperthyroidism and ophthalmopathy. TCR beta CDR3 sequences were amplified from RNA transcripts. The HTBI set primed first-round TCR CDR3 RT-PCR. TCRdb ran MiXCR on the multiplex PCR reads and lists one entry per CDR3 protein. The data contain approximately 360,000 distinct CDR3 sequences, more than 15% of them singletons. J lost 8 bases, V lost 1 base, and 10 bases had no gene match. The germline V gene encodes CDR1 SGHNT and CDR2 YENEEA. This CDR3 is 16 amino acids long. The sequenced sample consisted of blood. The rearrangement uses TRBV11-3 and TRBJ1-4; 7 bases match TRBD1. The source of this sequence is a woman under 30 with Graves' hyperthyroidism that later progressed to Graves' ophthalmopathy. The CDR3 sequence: CASSLVGQAIGEKLFF. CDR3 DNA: TGTGCCAGCAGCTTAGTTGGACAGGCAATCGGAGAAAAACTGTTTTTT.